The clone carrying this T cell receptor beta chain came up once. TCRdb keeps only in-frame clones here, not all; method: immunoSEQ multiplex PCR. The table includes 18,000 or so clones, about 80% detected once. These data originate in a study of somatic mutations in cytotoxic T cells in rheumatoid arthritis. At the level of the study: Blood samples of around 30 ml were drawn from patients (in EDTA) right after diagnosis and before any treatment.

The germline V gene encodes CDR1 MGHRA and CDR2 YSYEKL. CDR3 length: 14 amino acids. Losses at the gene ends were 1 base for V and 5 bases for J; bases not matched to a gene: 2. The receptor comes from an adult with rheumatoid arthritis. The sample was CD8+ T cells sorted from blood. This sequence joins TRBV4-1 and TRBJ2-7; 10 bases match TRBD1. CDR3 in DNA: TGCGCCAGCAGCCAAGGACAGGGGGCTGACGAGCAGTACTTC. It codes for CASSQGQGADEQYF.